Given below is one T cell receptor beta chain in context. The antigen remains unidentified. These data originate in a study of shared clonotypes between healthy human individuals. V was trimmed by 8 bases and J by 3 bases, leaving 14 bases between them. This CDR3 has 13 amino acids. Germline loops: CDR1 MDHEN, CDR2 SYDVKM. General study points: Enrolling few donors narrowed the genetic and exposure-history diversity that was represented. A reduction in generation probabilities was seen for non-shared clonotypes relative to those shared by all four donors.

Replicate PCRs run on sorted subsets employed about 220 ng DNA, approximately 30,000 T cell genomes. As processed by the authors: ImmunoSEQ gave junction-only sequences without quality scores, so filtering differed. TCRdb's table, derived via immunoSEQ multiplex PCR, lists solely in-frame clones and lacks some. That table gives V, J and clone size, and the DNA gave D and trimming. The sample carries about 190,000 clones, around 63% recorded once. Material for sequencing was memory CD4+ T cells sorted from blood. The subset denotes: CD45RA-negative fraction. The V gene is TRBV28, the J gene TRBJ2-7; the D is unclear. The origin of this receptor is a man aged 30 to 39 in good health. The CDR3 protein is CASGQPGGYEQYF. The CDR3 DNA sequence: TGTGCCAGCGGTCAACCGGGCGGCTACGAGCAGTACTTC. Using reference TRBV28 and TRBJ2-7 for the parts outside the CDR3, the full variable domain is DVKVTQSSRYLVKRTGEKVFLECVQDMDHENMFWYRQDPGLGLRLIYFSYDVKMKEKGDIPEGYSVSREKKERFSLILESASTNQTSMYLCASGQPGGYEQYFGPGTRLTVT.